The 4 T cell receptor beta chains reported below all come from one sample, sequenced in a study of post-analysis software for immune sequencing data. Unique molecular identifiers had been added to the TCR beta cDNA libraries. A single record per CDR3 protein comes from TCRdb applying MiXCR to the PCR reads. Seen here are about 810,000 distinct CDR3 sequences, approximately 53% observed once, and the top ten hold about 4.5%. Study-level findings and limits: TRBV5-6, TRBV5-1 and TRBV20-1 were among four to six TRBV segments more frequent in patients than controls.

These receptors' targets are unknown. The material sequenced was blood. These receptors came from a girl aged 5-17 years with multiple sclerosis.

This clonotype has only a few counts. V is TRBV7-9 and J is TRBJ2-7; D not resolved. The V gene's germline CDR1 is SEHNR and CDR2 FQNEAQ (reference sequence). This CDR3 is built from 13 residues. V gave up 5 bases and J gave up 3 bases, with 11 bases separating them. This chain's CDR3 is CASSPPRGYEQYF. The CDR3, as DNA: TGTGCCAGCAGCCCCCCCCGCGGCTACGAGCAGTACTTC.

This chain joins TRBV5-1 and TRBJ2-3; D remains unclear. The germline V gene encodes CDR1 SGHRS and CDR2 YFSETQ. Trimming removed 0 bases from V and 2 bases from J, with 7 bases in between. The CDR3 spans 14 residues. CDR3 residues: CASSLAANTDTQYF. Written as DNA, the CDR3 is TGCGCCAGCAGCTTGGCAGCAAACACAGATACGCAGTATTTT.

The chain is built from TRBV27 and TRBJ2-7; 7 bases match TRBD2. V shed 4 bases and J 0 bases; nucleotides not matched to a gene: 3. From germline, CDR1 is MNHEY and CDR2 SMNVEV (reference sequence). The CDR3 is 14 residues long. This chain's CDR3 is CASSCGGSSYEQYF. CDR3 bases: TGTGCCAGCAGTTGCGGGGGAAGCTCCTACGAGCAGTACTTC.

The V gene is TRBV6-2 or TRBV6-3, the J gene TRBJ2-5; 12 bases fit TRBD2. In germline, CDR1 is MNHEY, CDR2 SVGEGT. The CDR3 has 17 residues. Unmatched junction bases numbered 19, after V lost 6 bases and J lost 11 bases. The CDR3 DNA is TGTGCCAGCAGCCCCCCTAGCGGGAGGGCCCAGGAGGGTGAGCAGTACTTC. This encodes CASSPPSGRAQEGEQYF.